The 23 T cell receptor beta chains in this list originate from one sample, sequenced in a study of T cells after yellow fever vaccination. Each CDR3 protein is one row after TCRdb ran MiXCR on the 5' RACE reads. The sample carries a few hundred thousand distinct CDR3 sequences, around 3.9% recorded once. The sequencing used PBMCs, collected 5 days after the yellow fever booster vaccination. The receptors here all came from a man younger than 30 who received the YFV17D yellow fever vaccine.

In its sample, this clonotype was seen a few times. The chain carries TRBV15 and TRBJ1-2; TRBD1 matches 9 bases. The CDR3 totals 15 residues. Germline V CDR1 and CDR2: LNHNV, YYDKDF (reference sequence). The V gene end was trimmed by 3 bases and the J gene end by 1 base; junction bases not matched to a gene: 3. The CDR3 DNA is TGTGCCACCAGCAGTCGACAGGGGGGTAACTATGGCTACACCTTC. Protein product: CATSSRQGGNYGYTF.

This clonotype was seen at least ten times. The chain links TRBV5-1 to TRBJ2-7; TRBD1 agrees at 7 bases. CDR3 size: 13 residues. The germline gives CDR1 SGHRS, CDR2 YFSETQ. J gave up 3 bases and V 3 bases, and 3 bases lay outside the gene matches. CDR3 residues: CASSWDRLYEQYF. CDR3 DNA: TGCGCCAGCAGCTGGGACAGACTCTACGAGCAGTACTTC.

This clonotype was found a few times. This rearrangement joins TRBV10-3 to TRBJ2-6, with no clear D. V was shortened by 2 bases and J by 0 bases, with 11 bases between the two germline ends. Germline-derived CDR1 and CDR2 are ENHRY and SYGVKD. This CDR3 contains 17 residues. The CDR3 region has the DNA TGTGCCATCAGTGAGGACCTTTCGATCTCTGGGGCCAACGTCCTGACTTTC. Its translation is CAISEDLSISGANVLTF.

In this sample, this clonotype turned up many times. The CDR3 reads CASSPPGPTNYGYTF. The CDR3 region has the DNA TGTGCCAGCAGCCCCCCGGGTCCGACTAACTATGGCTACACCTTC. The chain recombines TRBV9 with TRBJ1-2; D is undetermined. The length of the CDR3 is 15 residues. The germline CDR1 and CDR2 sequences are SGDLS and YYNGEE. Deletions cut 4 bases from V and 0 bases from J, with 13 bases between.

There are a few counts of this clonotype. The chain carries TRBV4-2 and TRBJ1-1, with D maybe TRBD1 (6 bases). Germline lookup yields CDR1 LGHNA and CDR2 YNFKEQ. The CDR3 loop spans 14 amino acids. V was pared by 0 bases and J by 7 bases, with 12 bases between. The CDR3 nucleotides are TGTGCCAGCAGCCAAGATAAAGGGGGGAGTGAAGCTTTCTTT. It yields the protein CASSQDKGGSEAFF.

This clonotype was counted a few times. The V call is TRBV12-3 or TRBV12-4, the J call TRBJ1-3; maybe TRBD1 (5 bases). Trimming removed 5 bases from V and 1 base from J, with 18 bases in between. CDR3 length: 17 amino acids. CDR3 amino acids: CASSPGPGKLSGNTIYF. CDR3 in DNA: TGTGCCAGCAGTCCGGGGCCGGGGAAACTTTCTGGAAACACCATATATTTT.

In its sample, this clonotype was seen a few times. V and J are TRBV19 and TRBJ1-2; 9 nucleotides match TRBD1. The junction had 14 bases not matched to a gene; V was cut back by 8 bases and J by 10 bases. CDR3 length equals 14 residues. Germline CDR1 reads LNHDA; CDR2 reads SQIVND (reference sequence). Here the CDR3 DNA reads TGTGCCAGTCGGACGGGGACAGGGATGGGAAACTACACCTTC. It yields the protein CASRTGTGMGNYTF.

The chain links TRBV7-2 to TRBJ1-5; 7 nucleotides match TRBD1. V shed 9 bases, J shed 6 bases, and the junction held 8 bases outside the gene matches. Looked up from germline, CDR1 is SGHTA and CDR2 is FQGNSA. The CDR3 consists of 13 residues. The CDR3 loop reads CASRQGVGQPQHF. The CDR3 DNA follows: TGTGCCAGTCGACAGGGAGTGGGTCAGCCCCAGCATTTT. Supplemented by reference TRBV7-2 and TRBJ1-5, the full variable domain reads GAGVSQSPSNKVTEKGKDVELRCDPISGHTALYWYRQSLGQGLEFLIYFQGNSAPDKSGLPSDRFSAERTGGSVSTLTIQRTQQEDSAVYLCASRQGVGQPQHFGDGTRLSIL.

This clonotype was seen a few times. The CDR3 protein is CASSQASSQGSYNSPLHF. As DNA, the CDR3 is TGCGCCAGCAGCCAAGCTTCTTCGCAGGGATCCTATAATTCACCCCTCCACTTT. The chain recombines TRBV4-3 with TRBJ1-6; tentative D call: TRBD1 (5 bases). Trimming stripped 1 base from V and 1 base from J, with 14 bases between. CDR1 is LGHNA, CDR2 YSLEER, per germline. The CDR3 has 18 amino acids.

This clonotype was seen a few times. The chain carries TRBV18 and TRBJ2-1, with D unresolved. Deletions cut 3 bases from V and 6 bases from J, with 12 bases between. Germline V gene sequence: CDR1 KGHSH, CDR2 LQKENI. The CDR3 is 14 residues long. Written as DNA, the CDR3 is TGTGCCAGCTCACCTTCTAGGATCGTCAATGAGCAGTTCTTC. This encodes CASSPSRIVNEQFF.

The chain recombines TRBV19 with TRBJ2-2, with TRBD2 matching 9 bases. V trimming: 5 bases; J trimming: 0 bases; junction bases outside the gene matches: 4. This CDR3 is 16 amino acids long. In germline, CDR1 is LNHDA, CDR2 SQIVND (reference sequence). The CDR3 here is CASSVSSGANTGELFF. The CDR3 nucleotides are TGTGCCAGTAGTGTTTCTAGCGGGGCGAACACCGGGGAGCTGTTTTTT.

The chain has TRBV7-9 and TRBJ2-1; the match to TRBD1 covers 7 bases. This CDR3 region has 18 residues. V shed 11 bases and J 6 bases; nucleotides not matched to a gene: 25. The V gene's germline CDR1 is SEHNR and CDR2 FQNEAQ (reference sequence). Written as DNA, the CDR3 is TGTGCCGGCTTAGACCGGGACAGTTTAATGACAGATCTCAATGAGCAGTTCTTC. It encodes CAGLDRDSLMTDLNEQFF.

This clonotype was recorded at least ten times. The genes are TRBV10-3 and TRBJ2-3; 12 nucleotides line up with TRBD1. The CDR3 is 15 residues long. V lost 8 bases, J lost 4 bases, and 7 bases stayed unmatched. Germline loops: CDR1 ENHRY, CDR2 SYGVKD. CDR3 sequence reads: CAIGGQGASADTQYF. CDR3 sequence (DNA): TGTGCCATCGGGGGACAGGGGGCATCGGCAGATACGCAGTATTTT.

This clonotype was seen only a few times. The chain has TRBV29-1 and TRBJ1-5; D not resolved. The CDR3 extends over 12 amino acids. CDR1 SQVTM and CDR2 ANQGSEA come from the germline V gene. V lost 3 bases and J 4 bases, leaving 7 bases between the germline ends. Written as DNA, the CDR3 is TGCAGCGTTGAGCGGGGAAATCAGCCCCAGCATTTT. This sequence encodes CSVERGNQPQHF.

This clonotype has only a few counts. J is TRBJ2-7 and V is TRBV24-1; D possibly corresponds to TRBD2 (6 bases). This CDR3 has 16 amino acids. Germline values: CDR1 KGHDR, CDR2 SFDVKD. V shed 1 base and J shed 6 bases, with 18 bases lying between them. CDR3 protein: CATSDFGPGDVCEQYF. In DNA, the CDR3 is TGTGCCACCAGTGATTTCGGTCCGGGGGACGTTTGCGAGCAGTACTTC.

This clonotype was observed many times. V and J are TRBV7-8 and TRBJ2-7; D uncertain. Germline V gene data show CDR1 as SGHVS and CDR2 as FQNEAQ. The CDR3 extends over 14 amino acids. Between the trimmed V and J ends, which lost 1 base and 2 bases, there was a span of 9 bases. As DNA, the CDR3 is TGTGCCAGCAGCTTAGAGGCCAGTACCTACGAGCAGTACGTC. Amino acids: CASSLEASTYEQYV.

The V call is TRBV5-1, the J call TRBJ1-5, with a possible D match to TRBD1 (5 bases). The germline V gene encodes CDR1 SGHRS and CDR2 YFSETQ. This CDR3 has 15 residues. The V and J ends lost 0 bases and 7 bases respectively, with 14 bases between them. The CDR3 nucleotides read TGCGCCAGCAGCTTGGGCTCAGGGACGGGGCAGCCCCAGCATTTT. The encoded protein is CASSLGSGTGQPQHF.

The table lists this clonotype with many counts. V usage is TRBV5-1 and J usage is TRBJ1-1, with D hard to call. The germline V and J ends were trimmed by 2 bases and 1 base, with 6 bases remaining between them. The CDR3 has 13 residues. The germline gives CDR1 SGHRS, CDR2 YFSETQ. The CDR3 DNA sequence: TGCGCCAGCAGCTTTAACCAGAACACTGAAGCTTTCTTT. Protein product: CASSFNQNTEAFF.

Ten or more counts support this clonotype. CDR3 bases: TGCGCCAGCAGCCCGCAGGGGCATGAGCAGTTCTTC. Translating it yields CASSPQGHEQFF. This chain links TRBV5-1 with TRBJ2-1, with D possibly being TRBD1 (6 bases). Germline V gene lookup returns CDR1 SGHRS and CDR2 YFSETQ. V was trimmed by 4 bases and J by 8 bases, leaving 10 bases between them. The CDR3 is 12 residues long.

This clonotype was seen a few times. The chain recombines TRBV11-2 with TRBJ2-5; D is ambiguous. This CDR3 region has 17 residues. Germline V gene data show CDR1 as SGHAT and CDR2 as FQNNGV. The ends were cut back, 2 bases at V and 3 bases at J, with 19 bases in the middle. CDR3 residues: CASSLQHPGRQEETQYF. The CDR3 nucleotides read TGTGCCAGCAGCTTACAGCACCCGGGCCGCCAGGAAGAGACCCAGTACTTC.

This clonotype was found many times. V usage is TRBV6-5 and J usage is TRBJ2-7; the match to TRBD1 covers 10 bases. This CDR3 has 16 residues. The germline V gene encodes CDR1 MNHEY and CDR2 SVGAGI. Trimming removed 5 bases from V and 0 bases from J; junction bases left unmatched: 7. The CDR3 loop is CASSTADRGGSYEQYF. DNA for the CDR3: TGTGCCAGCAGTACCGCGGACAGGGGGGGCTCCTACGAGCAGTACTTC.

The sample holds many counts of this clonotype. V usage is TRBV2 and J usage is TRBJ2-2, with D unresolved. Germline CDR1 and CDR2: SNHLY and FYNNEI. The V and J ends lost 7 bases and 8 bases respectively, with 8 bases between them. This CDR3 comprises 11 residues. CDR3 bases: TGTGCCAGCATCCTGGAGGGGGAGCTGTTTTTT. Protein product: CASILEGELFF. Combining the CDR3 with reference TRBV2 and TRBJ2-2 gives the whole variable domain EPEVTQTPSHQVTQMGQEVILRCVPISNHLYFYWYRQILGQKVEFLVSFYNNEISEKSEIFDDQFSVERPDGSNFTLKIRSTKLEDSAMYFCASILEGELFFGEGSRLTVL.

This clonotype was counted only a few times. This chain joins TRBV12-3 or TRBV12-4 and TRBJ1-3; D uncertain. This CDR3 has 15 residues. The V end lost 3 bases, the J end lost 0 bases, and 9 bases lay between the germline ends. For the CDR3, the DNA is TGTGCCAGCAGTTTCGGCAGGACCTCTGGAAACACCATATATTTT. Translating it yields CASSFGRTSGNTIYF.